This T cell receptor beta chain is from a study of CD8 T cells in Susac syndrome (dated by TCRdb to between 2018 and 2021). At the level of the whole study: The study used repertoire sequencing to test whether antigen drove CD8+ T cell activation and differentiation in Susac syndrome. Results and caveats for the whole study, not just this receptor: The number of individuals in the TCR sequencing and HLA analysis was recognized as being relatively small.

Peripheral blood CD8+ and CD4+ T cells from healthy donors, Susac syndrome patients and multiple sclerosis patients were profiled using high-throughput TCR beta sequencing. Treatment-naive patients with stable or active relapsing-remitting disease fulfilling revised McDonald criteria were used as multiple sclerosis controls. Bulk CD8+ and CD4+ T cells were purified magnetically by negative isolation, whereas CD8+ TEMRA cells were enriched by FACS. Blood was drawn into EDTA tubes, processed within 24 hours, and PBMCs were isolated by density gradient centrifugation. PBMCs intended for TCR sequencing were cryopreserved in liquid nitrogen and were subsequently thawed in a 37 degrees C water bath. A purity of at least 90% was achieved for sorted or isolated CD4+, CD8+ and CD8+ TEMRA cells. RNA was extracted using the RNeasy kit, and roughly 0.5 to 1 ug of the RNA was reverse transcribed with random hexamers. TCR beta CDR3 regions were amplified with the immunoSEQ multiplex PCR assay covering 54 Vbeta and 13 Jbeta segments. PCR amplification bias was corrected using a synthetic template baseline for primer optimization and computational correction. The authors processed their data as follows. Reads were annotated to V, D and J genes according to IMGT and were analyzed with immunoSEQ Analyzer, with only productive sequences retained. To calculate clonality, Shannon entropy was normalized by log2 of the number of productive unique sequences and then subtracted from one. Public and private clones were assessed among the 100 most prevalent clones of each patient and control. Clones were defined as Susac-specific if absent from the healthy and MS cohorts, from 1052 published viral clones and from other ImmuneACCESS disease sequences. TCRdb passed the public sequencing reads through fastp at Q25 and MiXCR, retaining productive beta sequences. For every CDR3 protein sequence, its rows merge into one entry that carries the most common genes and DNA. These V and J calls derive from TCRdb rather than the authors' analysis. In all, the sample holds approximately 230,000 distinct CDR3 sequences, and about 93% of those were seen once. In total, the top ten clones hold 0.065% to 0.075% of the sample.

The germline V gene specifies KGHSH as CDR1 and LQKENI as CDR2. V ends up 1 base short and J 7 bases short, with an unmatched junction base count of 2. CDR3 length: 15 amino acids, cysteine to phenylalanine. Just the 45-base CDR3 DNA is kept, in frame starting at base 1. Note on this clonotype: Its cognate antigen has yet to be identified. Base qualities are not recorded, but no much larger clone differs from it by a single base.

This TCR derives from a human donor with multiple sclerosis. Sequencing input: CD4+ T cells from PBMCs. The chain joins TRBV18 to TRBJ1-6; 9 central bases correspond to TRBD1. The CDR3 is CASSPRGQGNSPLHF. The bases are TGTGCCAGCTCACCACGCGGACAGGGGAATTCACCCCTCCACTTT.